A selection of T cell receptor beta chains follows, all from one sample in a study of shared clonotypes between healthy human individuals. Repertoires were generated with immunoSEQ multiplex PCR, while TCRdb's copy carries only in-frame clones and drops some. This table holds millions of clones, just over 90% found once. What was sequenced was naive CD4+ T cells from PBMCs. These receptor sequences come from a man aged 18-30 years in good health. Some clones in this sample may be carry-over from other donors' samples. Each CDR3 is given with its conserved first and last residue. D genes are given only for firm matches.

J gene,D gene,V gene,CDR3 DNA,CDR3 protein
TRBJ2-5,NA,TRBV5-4,TGTGCCAGCAGCTTTAATAGCGGCCAAGAGACCCAGTACTTC,CASSFNSGQETQYF
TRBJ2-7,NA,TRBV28,TGTGCCAGCAGTTTCGCCGGGAGATACTCCTACGAGCAGTACTTC,CASSFAGRYSYEQYF
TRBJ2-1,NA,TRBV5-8,TGTGCCAGCAGCTTGATCCCGTTCGGCAACAATGAGCAGTTCTTC,CASSLIPFGNNEQFF
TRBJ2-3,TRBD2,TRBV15,TGTGCCACCAGCAGGGGAGGGAGGGGAGTGAATACGCAGTATTTT,CATSRGGRGVNTQYF
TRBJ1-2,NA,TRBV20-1,TGCAGTGCGCTACCAACAGGGTCGAGCACCTTC,CSALPTGSSTF
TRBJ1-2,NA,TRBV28,TGTGCCAGCAGTTTATTCTGGGCGGATTCGGACTATGGCTACACCTTC,CASSLFWADSDYGYTF
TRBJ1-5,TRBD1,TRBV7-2,TGTGCCAGCAGCTGGGACAGGGGGAATCAGCCCCAGCATTTT,CASSWDRGNQPQHF
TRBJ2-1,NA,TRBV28,TGTGCCAGCAGTTTAACGGGACCCGCCCTGACAAATGAGCAGTTCTTC,CASSLTGPALTNEQFF
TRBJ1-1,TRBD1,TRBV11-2,TGTGCCAGCAGACGACGTCCGGGACAGGGAGACACTGAAGCTTTCTTT,CASRRRPGQGDTEAFF
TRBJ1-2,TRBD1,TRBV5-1,TGCGCCAGCAGATGGACAGGGGACTATGGCTACACCTTC,CASRWTGDYGYTF
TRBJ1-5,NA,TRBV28,TGTGCCAGCAGTTTATCCCTTAGCAATCAGCCCCAGCATTTT,CASSLSLSNQPQHF
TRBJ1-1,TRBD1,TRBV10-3,TGTGCCATCAGCAGGGACAGGGGTGACACTGAAGCTTTCTTT,CAISRDRGDTEAFF
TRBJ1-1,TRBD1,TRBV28,TGTGCCAGCAGTCCTCCCGACAGGGCGAACACTGAAGCTTTCTTT,CASSPPDRANTEAFF
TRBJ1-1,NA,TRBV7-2,TGTGCCAGCAGCTCGACAATTGAAGCTTTCTTT,CASSSTIEAFF
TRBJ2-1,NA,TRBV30,TGTGCCTGGAGTGTACCCGTTCGTTACAATGAGCAGTTCTTC,CAWSVPVRYNEQFF
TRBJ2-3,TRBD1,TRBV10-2,TGCGCCAGCAAGAACAGGGGTGCCACAGATACGCAGTATTTT,CASKNRGATDTQYF